The source of this T cell receptor (beta chain) is a study of OX40 agonist ivuxolimab in advanced cancers. Study in general: People who had prior anti-PD-1, anti-PD-L1 or anti-CTLA-4 therapy could take part, and approximately 43% had some.

Autoimmune disease history or systemic immunosuppression led to patients being barred. V lost 5 bases to trimming and J lost 5 bases; unmatched junction nucleotides: 9. Germline-derived CDR1 and CDR2 are SGHTA and FQGTGA. The CDR3 contains 15 residues. Overall study findings and caveats: Within 6 weeks, CD4+ and CD8+ blood T cells expanded clonally at 0.1 to 3.0 mg/kg.

Remarks on this clone: The antigen remains unidentified.

Method: immunoSEQ multiplex PCR; TCRdb's copy keeps in-frame clones and lacks some. The table lists tens of thousands of clones, around 89% of them singletons, with under 20% in the top ten. The specimen was CD4+ or CD8+ T cells sorted from blood, collected in a trial of the OX40 agonist ivuxolimab. The receptor was isolated from an adult with an advanced solid tumor such as melanoma, head and neck, liver or kidney cancer. The rearrangement links TRBV7-3 to TRBJ2-3; 8 nucleotides line up with TRBD2. The CDR3 loop reads CASSDTGTRGDTQYF. The CDR3 DNA reads TGTGCCAGCAGCGATACCGGGACTAGAGGAGATACGCAGTATTTT.